This TCR beta chain was recovered during a study of liver allograft versus peripheral blood T cells. Overall study: Transplanted livers and recipients' peripheral blood had their T cell receptor repertoires compared. Study results and caveats: Liver allografts reportedly held T cell receptor repertoires unlike those in peripheral blood.

TCRdb reprocessed the reads via MiXCR and lists one record per CDR3 protein. The table shows some 5,600 distinct CDR3 sequences, with over 12% occurring only once. Of note for this clonotype: Its antigen is not identified. This may come from a read error, since a much larger clone is one base off.

Germline V gives CDR1 SGHDT, CDR2 YYEEEE. CDR3 length equals 15 residues. The chain carries TRBV5-6 and TRBJ2-7, with D perhaps being TRBD1 or TRBD2 (5 bases each). This receptor was identified in a human patient who had a liver transplant. Among the T cells, some may be from the graft donor. Here the CDR3 reads CVSSWGLDPTYEQYF. The CDR3 DNA follows: TGTGTCAGCAGCTGGGGGTTGGACCCTACCTACGAGCAGTACTTC.